These 23 T cell receptor beta chains came from one sample sequenced in a study of blood T cell repertoires in COVID-19. This table comes from immunoSEQ multiplex PCR, and its TCRdb copy is limited to in-frame clones, with some not included. The sample includes 150,000 to 200,000 clones, 75% to 85% seen only once; the top ten take about 15%. Source material: PBMCs or T cells enriched from blood (not recorded which). The receptors here all came from a woman in her fifties or sixties with acute COVID-19.

The sample holds one count of this clone. This chain uses TRBV7-9 with TRBJ2-3, with 11 bases lining up with TRBD2. The CDR3 is made up of 15 amino acids. Trimming took 7 bases from V and 6 from J; bases not matched to a gene: 9. Germline lookup yields CDR1 SEHNR and CDR2 FQNEAQ (reference sequence). As DNA, the CDR3 is TGTGCCAGCACAGTGATAGCGGGGGGGTTGGATACGCAGTATTTT. Protein: CASTVIAGGLDTQYF.

There are a few counts of this clone. The rearrangement joins TRBV6-5 to TRBJ1-2, with D possibly being TRBD1 (6 bases). This CDR3 contains 13 residues. Per germline, CDR1 MNHEY and CDR2 SVGAGI. Trimming removed 6 bases from V and 9 bases from J, with 17 bases in between. CDR3 nucleotides: TGTGCCAGCAGCCTTTATCAGGGGAACCGCTACACCTTC. Encoded protein: CASSLYQGNRYTF.

This chain links TRBV7-9 with TRBJ2-4, with TRBD2 identical over 16 bases. The V gene's germline CDR1 is SEHNR and CDR2 FQNEAQ (reference sequence). This CDR3 spans 17 amino acids. J lost 6 bases, V lost 5 bases, and 7 bases had no gene match. The DNA of the CDR3 is TGTGCCAGCAGCCCCCCGGGACTAGCGGGGGGGGGAAACATTCAGTACTTC. Residues: CASSPPGLAGGGNIQYF.

The J gene is TRBJ2-7, the V gene TRBV6-5, with D tentatively TRBD1 (5 bases). The V gene lost 2 bases and the J gene lost 6 bases, with 5 bases spanning the gap. The CDR3 totals 11 residues. The germline gives CDR1 MNHEY, CDR2 SVGAGI. CDR3 residues: CASSYRGEQYV. As DNA, the CDR3 is TGTGCCAGCAGTTACAGGGGCGAGCAGTACGTC.

This clone turned up a few times. The chain combines TRBV28 with TRBJ1-4; a weak D match, TRBD1 (5 bases). Germline CDR1 reads MDHEN; CDR2 reads SYDVKM. CDR3 size: 15 residues. Trimming took off 2 bases at V and 7 bases at J, with 14 bases between the two ends. The CDR3 protein is CASSLGARRFEKLFF. CDR3 nucleotides: TGTGCCAGCAGTTTAGGGGCCAGGCGGTTTGAAAAACTGTTTTTT.

The V call is TRBV18, the J call TRBJ2-5; D gene ambiguous. The germline gives CDR1 KGHSH, CDR2 LQKENI. V was clipped by 3 bases and J by 3 bases, with 5 bases between them. This CDR3 has 12 residues. The CDR3 here is CASSPQEETQYF. The CDR3 nucleotides are TGTGCCAGCTCACCTCAGGAAGAGACCCAGTACTTC.

The rearrangement links TRBV4-3 to TRBJ1-2; 7 bases agree with TRBD1. The CDR3 sequence is 15 residues long. Germline CDR1 is LGHNA and CDR2 is YSLEER. The junction had 6 bases not matched to a gene; V was cut back by 0 bases and J by 5 bases. CDR3 sequence: CASSQDQGGRYGYTF. The CDR3 nucleotides are TGCGCCAGCAGCCAAGACCAGGGGGGAAGGTATGGCTACACCTTC.

This chain uses TRBV27 with TRBJ1-5; TRBD1 is a possible D gene (5 bases). The CDR3 totals 15 residues. Germline assignment: CDR1 MNHEY and CDR2 SMNVEV (reference sequence). Trimming stripped 6 bases from V and 5 bases from J, with 17 bases between. The CDR3 nucleotides read TGTGCCAGCAGAGACTTAGGGGTTGGGTATCAGCCCCAGCATTTT. Its protein is CASRDLGVGYQPQHF.

This clone was picked up a small number of times. The CDR3 loop is CASSPDSSPNYGYTF. CDR3 DNA sequence: TGTGCCAGCAGCCCGGACAGCAGTCCTAACTATGGCTACACCTTC. The chain uses TRBV5-6 and TRBJ1-2; D perhaps matches TRBD1 (6 bases). Germline V gives CDR1 SGHDT, CDR2 YYEEEE. There are 15 residues in the CDR3. V lost 4 bases and J lost 0, with 13 bases in between. The variable domain in full, completed from reference TRBV5-6 and TRBJ1-2, reads DAGVTQSPTHLIKTRGQQVTLRCSPKSGHDTVSWYQQALGQGPQFIFQYYEEEERQRGNFPDRFSGHQFPNYSSELNVNALLLGDSALYLCASSPDSSPNYGYTFGSGTRLTVV.

The chain is built from TRBV7-3 and TRBJ1-3, with 7 bases lining up with TRBD1. Germline V gene sequence: CDR1 SGHTA, CDR2 FQGTGA. The CDR3 consists of 14 residues. V trimming: 5 bases; J trimming: 2 bases; junction bases outside the gene matches: 3. CDR3 bases: TGTGCCAGCAGCCTGGGACAGCCTGGAAACACCATATATTTT. Translation gives CASSLGQPGNTIYF.

The chain has TRBV4-3 and TRBJ1-4; D gene unclear. V was clipped by 1 base and J by 8 bases, with 26 bases between them. CDR3 size: 19 residues. Germline V gene data show CDR1 as LGHNA and CDR2 as YSLEER. This CDR3 reads CASSQVLLKSGFKTEKLFF. The DNA for the CDR3 is TGCGCCAGCAGCCAAGTCCTCCTTAAATCGGGGTTCAAAACCGAAAAACTGTTTTTT.

The chain carries TRBV27 and TRBJ1-4, with no clear D. This CDR3 is 17 amino acids long. V lost 2 bases and J lost 0, with 13 bases in between. Per the germline V gene, CDR1 is MNHEY and CDR2 is SMNVEV (reference sequence). The DNA of the CDR3 is TGTGCCAGCAGTTTAGTGTACGCTACAGCAACTAATGAAAAACTGTTTTTT. This sequence encodes CASSLVYATATNEKLFF. The full variable domain, in which reference TRBV27 and TRBJ1-4 provide the parts outside the CDR3, is EAQVTQNPRYLITVTGKKLTVTCSQNMNHEYMSWYRQDPGLGLRQIYYSMNVEVTDKGDVPEGYKVSRKEKRNFPLILESPSPNQTSLYFCASSLVYATATNEKLFFGSGTQLSVL.

V usage is TRBV4-1 and J usage is TRBJ1-5; D call uncertain. Germline values: CDR1 MGHRA, CDR2 YSYEKL. Trimming left V 4 bases short and J 4 bases short, with 17 bases between. The CDR3 is made up of 16 amino acids. In DNA form, the CDR3 reads TGCGCCAGCAGCCCAACTAGAGGACGGTCTAATCAGCCCCAGCATTTT. Residues: CASSPTRGRSNQPQHF.

Only one count was recorded for this clone. This chain links TRBV7-8 with TRBJ1-2, with 8 bases matching TRBD1. In germline, CDR1 is SGHVS, CDR2 FQNEAQ. The CDR3 is 15 amino acids. Losses at the gene ends were 5 bases for V and 7 bases for J; bases not matched to a gene: 12. The CDR3 loop reads CASSPTTGAVFGYTF. The CDR3 coding sequence is TGTGCCAGCAGCCCGACGACAGGGGCAGTCTTTGGCTACACCTTC.

V and J are TRBV19 and TRBJ1-1; TRBD1 matches 9 bases. This CDR3 is built from 16 residues. CDR1 and CDR2 from the germline V gene are LNHDA and SQIVND (reference sequence). The trim removed 5 bases at V and 1 base at J, leaving 8 bases unmatched. The CDR3 here is CASSPSLDRGNTEAFF. As DNA, the CDR3 is TGTGCCAGTAGTCCTTCCCTGGACAGGGGGAACACTGAAGCTTTCTTT.

V gene TRBV7-9 combines with J gene TRBJ2-3; D not resolved. The V end lost 4 bases, the J end lost 2 bases, and 16 bases lay between the germline ends. Germline-derived CDR1 and CDR2 are SEHNR and FQNEAQ (reference sequence). This CDR3 spans 16 amino acids. DNA for the CDR3: TGTGCCAGCAGCTCCCCTACGGGTCCATACACAGATACGCAGTATTTT. As protein: CASSSPTGPYTDTQYF.

This clone was picked up one time. The V gene is TRBV6-5, the J gene TRBJ2-6; D perhaps matches TRBD2 (5 bases). This CDR3 is 16 amino acids long. V was shortened by 2 bases and J by 1 base, with 9 bases between the two germline ends. CDR1 and CDR2 from the germline V gene are MNHEY and SVGAGI. The CDR3 loop reads CASSYPPGSGANVLTF. The DNA for the CDR3 is TGTGCCAGCAGTTACCCCCCGGGGTCTGGGGCCAACGTCCTGACTTTC.

The V gene is TRBV14, the J gene TRBJ1-2, with TRBD1 matching over 7 bases. The length of the CDR3 is 13 residues. Germline lookup yields CDR1 SGHDN and CDR2 FVKESK. V was pared by 4 bases and J by 8 bases, with 7 bases of the junction left unmatched. The CDR3 nucleotides are TGTGCCAGCAGCCTGACAGGGTTCGAGGGCTACACCTTC. As protein: CASSLTGFEGYTF.

The CDR3 here is CASRQETMNNSNQPQHF. As DNA, the CDR3 is TGCGCCAGCCGACAAGAGACGATGAACAATAGCAATCAGCCCCAGCATTTT. The rearrangement joins TRBV5-1 to TRBJ1-5; D uncertain. The CDR3 consists of 17 residues. Germline V gene data show CDR1 as SGHRS and CDR2 as YFSETQ. V dropped 7 bases and J dropped 0 bases, with 20 bases sitting between them. The complete variable domain, with remaining parts taken from reference TRBV5-1 and TRBJ1-5, reads KAGVTQTPRYLIKTRGQQVTLSCSPISGHRSVSWYQQTPGQGLQFLFEYFSETQRNKGNFPGRFSGRQFSNSRSEMNVSTLELGDSALYLCASRQETMNNSNQPQHFGDGTRLSIL.

This chain joins TRBV6-2 or TRBV6-3 and TRBJ1-4; no definite D call. Germline V gene data show CDR1 as MNHEY and CDR2 as SVGEGT. V was trimmed by 5 bases and J by 6 bases, leaving 13 bases between them. The CDR3 extends over 14 amino acids. CDR3 nucleotides: TGTGCCAGCAGTCACAGCGGCTTATATGAAAAACTGTTTTTT. Its protein product is CASSHSGLYEKLFF.

The rearrangement joins TRBV2 to TRBJ1-4, with 8 bases lining up with TRBD1. The CDR3 spans 15 residues. CDR1 and CDR2 from the germline V gene are SNHLY and FYNNEI. V was pared by 4 bases and J by 7 bases, with 8 bases of the junction left unmatched. CDR3 region: CASSGGQGLIEKLFF. CDR3 in DNA: TGTGCCAGCAGTGGCGGACAGGGTTTGATTGAAAAACTGTTTTTT.

The V gene is TRBV12-3 or TRBV12-4, the J gene TRBJ2-3; 7 bases map to TRBD2. CDR3 length: 13 amino acids. V was clipped by 5 bases and J by 6 bases; unmatched bases: 5. This CDR3 reads CASSRSSGDTQYF. CDR3 nucleotide sequence: TGTGCCAGCAGTAGGTCTAGCGGTGATACGCAGTATTTT.

The chain combines TRBV4-1 with TRBJ1-6, with unresolved D. This CDR3 has 18 amino acids. Germline CDR1 and CDR2: MGHRA and YSYEKL. V shed 0 bases and J shed 1 base, with 13 bases lying between them. CDR3 bases: TGCGCCAGCAGCCAAGAAGGTCGGGATAGATCCTATAATTCACCCCTCCACTTT. Amino acid sequence: CASSQEGRDRSYNSPLHF.